One sample yielded the 30 T cell receptor beta chains listed below, sequenced in a study of cytomegalovirus exposure and HLA in healthy donors. PCR primers comprised 60 Vbeta and 13 Jbeta primers. Generated by immunoSEQ multiplex PCR, the TCRdb table keeps only in-frame clones and is missing some. The sample has some 200,000 clones, about 89% seen once; the top ten hold 0.9% to 1.1%. Source material: PBMCs. The receptors derive from a woman between 18 and 30 years old in good health and CMV-seronegative.

Only a few counts were recorded for this clone. The chain recombines TRBV6-5 with TRBJ1-6; TRBD1 might be the D (5 bases). The CDR3 sequence is 13 residues long. Germline V gives CDR1 MNHEY, CDR2 SVGAGI. Trimming stripped 4 bases from V and 13 bases from J, with 14 bases between. CDR3 sequence (DNA): TGTGCCAGCAGTTCGGGACTGCTCCGGCCCCTCCACTTT. Its translation: CASSSGLLRPLHF.

V and J are TRBV6-6 and TRBJ1-2; unclear D gene. The germline V gene has CDR1 MNHNY and CDR2 SVGAGI (reference sequence). CDR3 length: 15 residues. V gave up 7 bases and J gave up 8 bases, with 23 bases separating them. CDR3 bases: TGTGCCAGCAACCCCGACGCGAGGGAGGGAAGGGGCTACACCTTC. Protein: CASNPDAREGRGYTF.

This sequence joins TRBV10-2 and TRBJ2-1, with TRBD1 identical over 10 bases. Germline V lookup: CDR1 WSHSY, CDR2 SAAADI. The CDR3 spans 18 residues. The V and J ends lost 0 bases and 3 bases, in that order; junction bases with no gene match: 8. The CDR3 is CASSESSPWDRGYNEQFF. The CDR3 DNA follows: TGCGCCAGCAGTGAGTCGAGTCCATGGGACAGGGGCTACAATGAGCAGTTCTTC.

J is TRBJ1-5 and V is TRBV10-2, with 7 bases matching TRBD1. The V gene end was trimmed by 3 bases and the J gene end by 5 bases; junction bases not matched to a gene: 16. Germline V gene data show CDR1 as WSHSY and CDR2 as SAAADI. The CDR3 is 18 residues long. Here the CDR3 DNA reads TGCGCCAGCAGTGAATTGAGACAGGGTATTTATAGAGATCAGCCCCAGCATTTT. It specifies CASSELRQGIYRDQPQHF.

The chain is built from TRBV5-1 and TRBJ1-1; TRBD1 might be the D (5 bases). The germline V gene encodes CDR1 SGHRS and CDR2 YFSETQ. This CDR3 comprises 13 residues. Trimming stripped 6 bases from V and 6 bases from J, with 15 bases between. The CDR3: CASTLGGSAEAFF. As DNA, the CDR3 is TGCGCCAGCACCCTCGGGGGGTCGGCTGAAGCTTTCTTT.

This sequence joins TRBV6-6 and TRBJ2-5; the match to TRBD2 covers 10 bases. J was trimmed by 3 bases and V by 6 bases; bases with no gene match: 4. There are 14 residues in the CDR3. CDR1 is MNHNY and CDR2 is SVGAGI in the germline V gene (reference sequence). CDR3 loop: CASSRGLAEETQYF. For the CDR3, the DNA is TGTGCCAGCAGCCGCGGACTAGCGGAAGAGACCCAGTACTTC.

V is TRBV4-2 and J is TRBJ2-5, with D perhaps TRBD2 (5 bases). V was shortened by 4 bases and J by 5 bases, with 20 bases between the two germline ends. CDR3 length: 16 amino acids. Germline CDR1 reads LGHNA; CDR2 reads YNFKEQ. CDR3 in amino acids: CASSPRGPSPGETQYF. The DNA of the CDR3 is TGTGCCAGCAGCCCCCGAGGGCCCTCCCCTGGGGAGACCCAGTACTTC.

The chain joins TRBV18 to TRBJ2-7, with D perhaps TRBD1 (6 bases). The germline V and J ends were trimmed by 4 bases and 3 bases, with 13 bases remaining between them. Germline V gives CDR1 KGHSH, CDR2 LQKENI. This CDR3 has 14 residues. The CDR3 spells CASSRVGAGYEQYF. CDR3 bases: TGTGCCAGCTCACGCGTGGGGGCGGGCTACGAGCAGTACTTC.

The rearrangement links TRBV11-2 to TRBJ2-1, with 14 bases identical to TRBD2. CDR3 length: 17 amino acids. Germline assignment: CDR1 SGHAT and CDR2 FQNNGV. Germline trimming cut 0 bases from V and 8 bases from J; bases unmatched to any gene: 6. The CDR3 sequence: CASSLDKGLAGGYEQFF. In DNA form, the CDR3 reads TGTGCCAGCAGCTTAGACAAAGGACTAGCGGGAGGATATGAGCAGTTCTTC.

The chain links TRBV27 to TRBJ2-3; 9 nucleotides line up with TRBD2. Looked up from germline, CDR1 is MNHEY and CDR2 is SMNVEV (reference sequence). J gave up 3 bases and V 2 bases, and 6 bases lay outside the gene matches. The CDR3 loop spans 16 amino acids. The CDR3 region is CASSLVGAGGTDTQYF. The CDR3 region has the DNA TGTGCCAGCAGTTTAGTCGGGGCGGGGGGGACAGATACGCAGTATTTT.

The chain employs TRBV6-1 and TRBJ1-5, with a weak D call TRBD1 (6 bases). This CDR3 region has 14 residues. V was pared by 9 bases and J by 5 bases, with 17 bases between. CDR1 MNHNS and CDR2 SASEGT come from the germline V gene. DNA for the CDR3: TGTGCCAGGCGGACAGTAAACAAGCATCAGCCCCAGCATTTT. It translates to CARRTVNKHQPQHF.

This clone showed up just a few times. This chain links TRBV11-2 with TRBJ2-1; D gene uncertain. CDR3 length equals 11 residues. Trimming took off 2 bases at V and 12 bases at J, with 8 bases between the two ends. Looked up from germline, CDR1 is SGHAT and CDR2 is FQNNGV. CDR3 region: CASSLSAGQFF. In DNA, the CDR3 is TGTGCCAGCAGCTTATCCGCAGGGCAGTTCTTC.

The V call is TRBV10-3, the J call TRBJ2-7, with 7 positions matching TRBD2. This CDR3 has 15 residues. The germline CDR1 and CDR2 sequences are ENHRY and SYGVKD. Trimming removed 2 bases from V and 0 bases from J; junction bases left unmatched: 4. CDR3 residues: CAISEGGGGSYEQYF. For the CDR3, the DNA is TGTGCCATCAGTGAGGGGGGGGGTGGCTCCTACGAGCAGTACTTC.

This clone was recorded once. Here the CDR3 reads CASSSTGTSGDNEQFF. CDR3 DNA: TGTGCCAGCTCATCAACCGGGACTAGCGGAGACAATGAGCAGTTCTTC. The chain is built from TRBV18 and TRBJ2-1; 11 nucleotides align to TRBD2. Germline CDR1 reads KGHSH; CDR2 reads LQKENI. V trimming: 5 bases; J trimming: 5 bases; junction bases outside the gene matches: 8. There are 16 residues in the CDR3.

The gene calls are TRBV5-4 and TRBJ1-4; the match to TRBD1 covers 7 bases. V lost 4 bases, J lost 0 bases, and 12 bases stayed unmatched. The CDR3 covers 18 residues. Germline V gives CDR1 SGHNT, CDR2 YYREEE (reference sequence). In nucleotides, the CDR3 is TGTGCCAGCAGCCAACAGGGGCCCCTCTCATCAACTAATGAAAAACTGTTTTTT. The encoded protein is CASSQQGPLSSTNEKLFF. The full variable domain, its missing parts supplied by reference TRBV5-4 and TRBJ1-4, is ETGVTQSPTHLIKTRGQQVTLRCSSQSGHNTVSWYQQALGQGPQFIFQYYREEENGRGNFPPRFSGLQFPNYSSELNVNALELDDSALYLCASSQQGPLSSTNEKLFFGSGTQLSVL.

The rearrangement links TRBV11-2 to TRBJ2-4, with D maybe TRBD2 (6 bases). Between the trimmed V and J ends, which lost 2 bases and 7 bases, there was a span of 27 bases. Germline V gene lookup returns CDR1 SGHAT and CDR2 FQNNGV. The CDR3 runs to 19 residues. The CDR3 DNA is TGTGCCAGCAGCTTACTCCGGGGCGGGGCGACGCGTGGCTGGAACATTCAGTACTTC. It translates to CASSLLRGGATRGWNIQYF.

The rearrangement joins TRBV9 to TRBJ1-1; no firm D call. The CDR3 contains 15 residues. Trimming took 1 base from V and 1 from J, leaving 11 bases between them. Germline CDR1 and CDR2: SGDLS and YYNGEE. The CDR3 here is CASSVIAGSNTEAFF. As DNA, the CDR3 is TGTGCCAGCAGCGTAATTGCGGGATCGAACACTGAAGCTTTCTTT.

This chain joins TRBV19 and TRBJ2-1, with a weak D call TRBD2 (5 bases). CDR1 is LNHDA, CDR2 SQIVND, per germline (reference sequence). V lost 4 bases to trimming and J lost 0 bases, with 13 bases between them. CDR3 length: 16 amino acids. The CDR3 nucleotides read TGTGCCAGTAGTACAAAACTAGGTAGCTCCTACAATGAGCAGTTCTTC. Its translation: CASSTKLGSSYNEQFF.

The chain employs TRBV19 and TRBJ2-5; maybe TRBD1 (7 bases). The CDR3 has 15 residues. Germline loops: CDR1 LNHDA, CDR2 SQIVND (reference sequence). Trimming took 1 base from V and 8 from J, leaving 17 bases between them. This CDR3 is CASSIGGTAVLTQYF. As DNA, the CDR3 is TGTGCCAGTAGTATAGGCGGGACAGCTGTCTTAACCCAGTACTTC.

The genes are TRBV7-9 and TRBJ1-6; no firm D call. The V gene lost 6 bases and the J gene lost 5 bases, with 11 bases spanning the gap. In germline, CDR1 is SEHNR, CDR2 FQNEAQ (reference sequence). The CDR3 spans 14 residues. Written as DNA, the CDR3 is TGTGCCAGCAGTTTGGGCGGGGATAATTCACCCCTCCACTTT. Residues: CASSLGGDNSPLHF.

This clone was observed once. The chain's CDR3 is CASSVAEGRLYGYTF. DNA for the CDR3: TGTGCCAGCTCCGTCGCAGAGGGTCGACTATATGGCTACACCTTC. The chain employs TRBV18 and TRBJ1-2; D gene uncertain. V was shortened by 6 bases and J by 5 bases, with 19 bases between the two germline ends. Germline V CDR1 and CDR2: KGHSH, LQKENI. The CDR3 is 15 amino acids.

This clone was detected once. The V and J genes are TRBV19 and TRBJ1-4, with 8 bases that match TRBD1. The CDR3 extends over 14 amino acids. The V segment lost 7 bases and the J segment 8 bases; nucleotides outside the gene matches: 9. Germline lookup yields CDR1 LNHDA and CDR2 SQIVND (reference sequence). The CDR3 DNA sequence: TGTGCCAGTATCGACAGGGGAGGAGAAGAAAAACTGTTTTTT. Amino acid sequence: CASIDRGGEEKLFF.

The chain is built from TRBV11-2 and TRBJ2-5; 10 bases map to TRBD2. V lost 2 bases and J lost 4; bases outside the gene matches: 10. This CDR3 contains 17 residues. The germline gives CDR1 SGHAT, CDR2 FQNNGV. CDR3 DNA sequence: TGTGCCAGCAGCTTAAGTAGGGCTAGCGGGAGAGGAGAGACCCAGTACTTC. It translates to CASSLSRASGRGETQYF.

This chain connects TRBV29-1 to TRBJ1-2, with 9 positions matching TRBD1. The ends lost 7 bases at V and 8 bases at J; junction bases unmatched: 14. Germline CDR1 is SQVTM and CDR2 is ANQGSEA. CDR3 length: 14 residues. CDR3 protein: CSAVGWDREGGYTF. CDR3 coding DNA: TGCAGCGCTGTGGGATGGGACAGGGAAGGAGGCTACACCTTC. Filled out from reference TRBV29-1 and TRBJ1-2, the complete variable domain reads SAVISQKPSRDICQRGTSLTIQCQVDSQVTMMFWYRQQPGQSLTLIATANQGSEATYESGFVIDKFPISRPNLTFSTLTVSNMSPEDSSIYLCSAVGWDREGGYTFGSGTRLTVV.

The rearrangement joins TRBV4-1 to TRBJ1-4, with D perhaps TRBD1 (6 bases). V gave up 0 bases and J gave up 8 bases, with 19 bases separating them. Germline lookup yields CDR1 MGHRA and CDR2 YSYEKL. The CDR3 has 17 amino acids. The CDR3 bases are TGCGCCAGCAGCCAAGAAGGGAGGGGACACCCCAACGAAAAACTGTTTTTT. As protein: CASSQEGRGHPNEKLFF.

The chain carries TRBV7-3 and TRBJ2-5, with 9 bases aligning to TRBD2. V trimming: 2 bases; J trimming: 6 bases; junction bases outside the gene matches: 7. The CDR3 is 15 residues long. Germline V gene sequence: CDR1 SGHTA, CDR2 FQGTGA. The CDR3 DNA follows: TGTGCCAGCAGCTTAGGTCTAGCGGGACTAAAGACCCAGTACTTC. Encoded protein: CASSLGLAGLKTQYF.

V and J are TRBV5-1 and TRBJ2-1, with TRBD2 as a possible D gene (5 bases). The length of the CDR3 is 11 residues. V shed 0 bases and J shed 11 bases, with 6 bases lying between them. Germline values: CDR1 SGHRS, CDR2 YFSETQ. The CDR3 coding sequence is TGCGCCAGCAGCTTGGAGCGGAAGCAGTTCTTC. Translating it yields CASSLERKQFF.

The chain uses TRBV10-3 and TRBJ1-2, with TRBD1 identical over 11 bases. In germline, CDR1 is ENHRY, CDR2 SYGVKD. Trimming cost V 4 bases and J 5 bases; bases outside gene matches: 3. This CDR3 is built from 14 residues. CDR3 amino acids: CAISGDRGVYGYTF. The CDR3 DNA follows: TGTGCCATCAGTGGGGACAGGGGGGTTTATGGCTACACCTTC.

The CDR3 coding sequence is TGTGCCTGGAGGAGGGGGACAGGGGACTACGAGCAGTACTTC. Its translation: CAWRRGTGDYEQYF. The chain uses TRBV30 and TRBJ2-5, with 10 bases lining up with TRBD1. The J call may be incorrect, as the DNA end agrees better with TRBJ2-7. Per germline, CDR1 GTSNPN and CDR2 SVGIG (reference sequence). The CDR3 has 14 residues.

This clone was detected only a few times. The V call is TRBV19, the J call TRBJ2-7, with TRBD2 matching 7 bases. V was pared by 4 bases and J by 6 bases, with 9 bases of the junction left unmatched. Germline V gives CDR1 LNHDA, CDR2 SQIVND (reference sequence). The CDR3 covers 14 residues. CDR3 sequence: CASSKRDPRAEQYF. The CDR3 DNA reads as TGTGCCAGTAGTAAGCGGGACCCGCGGGCCGAGCAGTACTTC.